The T cell receptor beta chain under discussion was sequenced for a study of blood T cell repertoires in COVID-19. Study information: Material from acute and convalescent COVID-19 was sourced from the United States, Italy and Spain. From T cells, B-cell-depleted T cells, or PBMCs came the material, which was cDNA or gDNA.

The length of the CDR3 is 16 residues. The germline V gene has CDR1 KGHSH and CDR2 LQKENI. V dropped 6 bases and J dropped 0; count of bases not matched to a gene: 6. In the original workflow: Scientists estimated how many nucleated cells there were by amplifying reference gene primers. Produced via immunoSEQ multiplex PCR; TCRdb's table is partial and in-frame only. For V, J and clone size, that table is used; D and trimming come from the DNA. The repertoire includes 110,000 or so clones, around 90% of them detected once, and about 4.5% sits in the top ten. V and J are TRBV18 and TRBJ2-3; TRBD2 matches at 10 bases. Source material: peripheral blood. The receptor was isolated from a woman between 45 and 60 years old with acute or convalescent COVID-19. The CDR3 protein is CASSLGLADSTDTQYF. Written as DNA, the CDR3 is TGTGCCAGCTCCCTCGGACTAGCGGACAGCACAGATACGCAGTATTTT.